This TCR beta chain comes out of a study of blood T cell repertoires in COVID-19. The V gene's germline CDR1 is SGHTA and CDR2 FQGTGA. The V and J ends lost 2 bases and 7 bases respectively, with 12 bases between them. CDR3 length equals 13 residues. Original data processing: Reference gene primer amplification gave nucleated cell count estimates. Assay used: immunoSEQ multiplex PCR; TCRdb lists only in-frame clones, some missing. Clone size and the V and J calls come from that table; the DNA yielded D and trimming. The table has hundreds of thousands of clones, roughly 85% seen once; the top ten hold about 3.8%.

The V gene is TRBV7-3, the J gene TRBJ2-7; possibly TRBD1 for D (6 bases). The material sequenced was PBMCs or T cells enriched from blood (not recorded which). The source of this sequence is a woman in her forties with acute COVID-19. The CDR3 coding sequence is TGTGCCAGCAGCTTAGAGGAAAGGGGGGAGCAGTACTTC. Translation: CASSLEERGEQYF.